This entry describes one T cell receptor (beta chain). The clone's antigen remains unknown. Base qualities were left out, and no much larger clone turns up one base away. The CDR3 numbers 17 residues from cysteine through phenylalanine. The CDR3 DNA has 51 bases and is translated from base 1. At the junction V is shortened by 5 bases and J by 6 bases; bases outside the gene matches: 13. CDR1 SNHLY and CDR2 FYNNEI were looked up in the germline V gene. This sample is drawn from a study of cytomegalovirus exposure and HLA in healthy donors listed by TCRdb under 2017. Some background on the complete study: In an earlier analysis of fewer than 750 of the donors, about 270 Gb of sequence data and 100 million or so unique TCR beta sequences from about 180 million T cells were reported. Approximately 330 gigabases of sequencing data and approximately 91 million unique TCR sequences made up an early release that covered approximately 700 HLA-typed donors. Of the approximately 400 genotyped donors, roughly 80% fell in the genetic ancestry cluster associated with self-reported Caucasian donors. The study was designed to test whether signatures of past pathogen exposure could be identified by cataloging public T cell receptors. The study used immunosequencing to profile the T cell repertoires of several hundred subjects and linked those repertoires to cytomegalovirus serostatus. A separate validation cohort of about 110 different subjects was used in addition to the roughly 700-subject first cohort. To predict cytomegalovirus infection status, the study brought together high-throughput TCR immunosequencing, statistical association of individual TCRs with disease status, and machine learning. To study patterns of TCR occurrence, a later analysis re-analyzed previously published TCR beta repertoires from several hundred donors and added high-resolution HLA genotyping. The later analysis used no new phenotypic data to find candidate immune exposures, relying instead on TCR beta sequences and their occurrence across donors. An earlier analysis of more than 450 of the donors used high-throughput TCR beta sequencing to judge whether each TCR beta V gene segment behaved as functional or pseudogenic. Donor age, sex, ethnicity and CMV serostatus were compiled alongside the repertoire data. A later genetic analysis used genome-wide SNP genotypes for about three fifths of the 666 donors, treating that subset as a discovery cohort. All discovery cohort repertoires had been generated on a single sequencing platform. Both class I and class II loci were covered by HLA typing, at four-digit resolution. The number of donors typed differed by locus, with roughly 620-630 for A, B, C, DRB1 and DQB1, approximately 500 for DQA1, 600 to 610 for DPA1, and some 440 for DPB1. Roughly five DR-DQ haplotypes were treated as single units for association and clustering because of strong linkage in the cohort. Among some 400 genotyped donors of the cohort, an average of approximately 230,000 unique TCR beta nucleotide sequences were sequenced per donor, approximately 20% of them non-productive.

The cohort consisted of 666 healthy bone marrow donors. At the time of sampling, every cohort member was nominally healthy, though immune exposures that went unrecorded were likely present. The donor was CMV seropositive and belonged to the group of 250 to 300 seropositive cohort members. A peripheral blood sample was collected from each donor, and TCR beta sequencing was performed on peripheral blood mononuclear cells. The Qiagen DNeasy Blood Extraction Kit was used to extract genomic DNA from the blood cell samples. The library relied on the immunoSEQ multiplex PCR assay. The multiplex PCR relied on a mix of 60 forward primers for TCR Vbeta segments and 13 reverse primers for TCR Jbeta segments. Amplification of the CDR3 region of rearranged TCR beta genes was performed with a multiplex PCR assay on genomic DNA. The Illumina HiSeq System was used to sequence the amplified TCR beta libraries as 87-base-pair reads. In the original analysis: A later analysis counted tens of millions of unique TCR beta chains across the 650 to 700 repertoires, and around 9.9 million of these chains were shared by at least two donors. Raw reads were error-corrected and collapsed into unique sequences by a nearest-neighbor algorithm in which closely related sequences were merged to remove PCR and sequencing errors. To assign V, D and J gene segments, CDR3 sequences were aligned to IMGT reference sequences. For a sequence to be retained, a match of at least six nucleotides to both a V gene segment and a J gene segment was required. Rearrangements were classified as productive when the CDR3 lacked stop codons and remained in frame with V and J, and all other rearrangements were classified as non-productive. Following IMGT convention, CDR3 was defined as the stretch from the second conserved V-encoded cysteine up to the conserved J-encoded phenylalanine. Sequences without an unambiguous match to a single V gene segment were excluded from the earlier analysis of approximately 600 of the donors. An earlier analysis of roughly 590 of the donors called V segments functional above 56.7% productive rearrangements and segregating when the between-donor standard deviation exceeded 5%. To diagnose cytomegalovirus status from the catalog of TCR beta chain sequences, a statistical classification framework was built. V and J gene assignment, in a later analysis, came from comparing TCR nucleotide sequences with IMGT/GENE-DB human TR gene sequences. Using the TCRdist pipeline, a later analysis assigned CDR3 sequences along with most-parsimonious VDJ recombination scenarios. A later analysis defined each TCR beta chain by its CDR3 amino acid sequence plus V-gene family, and excluded reads lacking a unique V-gene family. A later analysis removed 550 to 650 highly shared, low-generation-probability nucleotide sequences to deal with suspected cross-contamination and a sequencing artifact. For each public chain, a later analysis derived a clonal expansion index from normalized ranks of inferred template counts within each repertoire. In a later analysis, generation probabilities were computed with a VDJ recombination model fitted to out-of-frame rearrangements, and the resulting probabilities were checked against IGoR. In a later analysis, TCR-TCR, TCR-HLA and TCR-CMV co-occurrence was scored with hypergeometric tests, and a repertoire-size bias correction was applied to TCR pairs. False discovery rates were estimated in a later analysis by permuting HLA or CMV assignments 20 times. In a later analysis, co-occurring TCRs were grouped using DBSCAN, with TCRdist sequence similarity added in when clustering inside HLA-allele-positive subsets. Repertoires with fewer than 30,000 or more than 120,000 public chains, plus five repertoires with anomalous nucleotide sharing, were excluded from co-occurrence clustering. TCRdb obtained this table from immuneACCESS and retained in-frame rearrangements with V and J assigned. These tables miss some clones; where compared with another copy, unresolved V genes account for less than half of the shortfall, and the remainder is unexplained. The V and J calls and clone size are taken from that table; D and trimming were inferred from the DNA. This sample holds 150,000 to 200,000 clones; 60% to 80% were observed only once. The biggest ten clones account for more than 12% of the sample.

Study-wide findings and limitations: For the cohort, immune exposure information was limited to CMV serostatus. A few of the identified cytomegalovirus-associated TCR beta chains were confirmed in vitro to be specific for cytomegalovirus antigens. V-gene and J-gene trimming of TCR beta chains was associated with a missense DCLRE1C variant in a later genetic analysis, and the association was replicated in an independent cohort. Because HLA typing was missing for some donors at each locus, association tests included only the typed subset. A group of highly shared sequence variants was considered likely to be a technical artifact of the sequencing pipeline. This cohort had only TCR beta chains sequenced, and the lack of alpha or paired-chain data limited which features could be detected. In a later analysis, HLA-associated TCR beta chains were found to be more clonally expanded and to have lower generation probabilities than equally common non-associated chains. A further reported finding was that TCR beta sequences accurately predicted the HLA-A and HLA-B alleles for most subjects in the first cohort. Because counts were too low, seventeen rarely observed V segments, including chromosome 9 orphons, were excluded from the earlier analysis of roughly 580 of the donors. At a false discovery rate of 0.05, a later analysis linked under 20,000 TCR beta sequences to specific HLA alleles. The presence/absence analyses assumed that sequencing depth was roughly uniform across donors, and that assumption may not be true. Some IMGT-functional V segments, including TRBV6-2 and TRBV6-3, could not be distinguished by the 87-base-pair reads and were therefore excluded. An earlier analysis of approximately 540 of the donors showed that most TCR beta V segments appeared in productive rearrangements either about 87% or about 30% of the time, which broadly matched IMGT annotations. The authors suggested that the approach could potentially be generalized to other disease states and immunological phenotypes. According to a later analysis, most CMV-associated TCR beta chains appeared to be HLA-restricted, and the HLA associations seemed to be driven largely by CMV exposure. The classifier was reported to diagnose cytomegalovirus status with high specificity and sensitivity in both the original cohort and the validation cohort. In the study, 150 to 200 TCR beta chains were listed as associated with cytomegalovirus. Strong co-occurrence of HLA alleles, especially DR and DQ, made assigning TCR associations to individual alleles difficult. According to a later genetic analysis, donors in an Asian-associated ancestry cluster had fewer N-insertions in productive TCRs than the approximately 710-donor mean. Most TCR sequences were observed very rarely across donors, whereas some public TCRs were present in many individuals. In a later analysis, TCR association rates were found to vary across HLA loci, with the most associated TCRs seen for DRB1 alleles and the fewest for HLA-C alleles. In a later analysis, several top co-occurrence clusters were reported to appear linked to parvovirus B19, influenza, CMV and Epstein-Barr virus. Linkage disequilibrium might explain the correlated functional status among segregating V segments, but an unknown experimental factor could not be ruled out.

The chain is encoded by TRBV2 joined to TRBJ1-5; 10 bases in the middle match TRBD1. Sequencing used PBMCs. The sequence came from a man aged 50-59 years in good health and CMV-seropositive. The nucleotide sequence is TGTGCCAGCAGTCATTTCCCGGGACAGGGGAGAGGTCAGCCCCAGCATTTT. This gives the protein CASSHFPGQGRGQPQHF.